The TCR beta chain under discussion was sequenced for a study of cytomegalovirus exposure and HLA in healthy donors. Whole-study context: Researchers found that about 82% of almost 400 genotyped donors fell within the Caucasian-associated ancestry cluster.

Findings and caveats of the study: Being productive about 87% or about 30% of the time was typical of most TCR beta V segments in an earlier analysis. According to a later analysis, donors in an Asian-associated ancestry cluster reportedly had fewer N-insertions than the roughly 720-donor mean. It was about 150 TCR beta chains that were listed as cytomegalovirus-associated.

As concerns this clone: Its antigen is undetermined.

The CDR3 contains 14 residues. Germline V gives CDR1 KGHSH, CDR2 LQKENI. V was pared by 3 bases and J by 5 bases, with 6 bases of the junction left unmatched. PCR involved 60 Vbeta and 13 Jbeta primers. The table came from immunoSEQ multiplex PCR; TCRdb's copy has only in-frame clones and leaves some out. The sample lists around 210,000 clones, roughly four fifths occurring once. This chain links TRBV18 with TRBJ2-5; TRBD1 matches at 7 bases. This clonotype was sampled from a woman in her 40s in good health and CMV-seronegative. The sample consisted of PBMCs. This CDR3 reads CASSPRTGGETQYF. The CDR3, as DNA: TGTGCCAGCTCACCTCGGACAGGCGGGGAGACCCAGTACTTC.